This TCR beta chain was recorded in a study of CD8+ T cells in alopecia areata. Study background: Treatment comprised oral tofacitinib, 5 to 10 mg twice daily, in treated patients. Findings and limits, study-wide: It was less clear whether patients shared TCRs than it was in mice, possibly because of HLA.

Concerning this clone: Its antigen is as yet unknown.

Sequencing used cDNA as its template, made by extracting RNA and reverse transcribing it. Libraries were prepared by immunoSEQ multiplex PCR; TCRdb keeps only in-frame clonotypes and omits some of them. In the table there are approximately 91,000 clones, 40% to 55% of which are singletons. Germline V gene data show CDR1 as SGHRS and CDR2 as YFSETQ. The CDR3 totals 14 residues. V dropped 0 bases and J dropped 1 base, with 6 bases sitting between them. The chain has TRBV5-1 and TRBJ2-3; tentative D call: TRBD1 (5 bases). The sample consisted of CD4+ T cells sorted from blood. The sequence came from a human donor with alopecia areata. CDR3 sequence: CASSLVQGTDTQYF. The CDR3, as DNA: TGCGCCAGCAGCTTGGTACAGGGCACAGATACGCAGTATTTT.